This T cell receptor beta chain came from a study of OX40 agonist ivuxolimab in advanced cancers. V lost 3 bases, J lost 1 base, and 15 bases lay in between. The germline CDR1 and CDR2 sequences are LNHDA and SQIVND (reference sequence). CDR3 length: 16 amino acids. This clone was seen a few times. Produced via immunoSEQ multiplex PCR; TCRdb's table is partial and in-frame only. The sample has thousands of clones, less than 75% seen once; the top ten hold less than 40%. Sequencing was performed on CD4+ or CD8+ T cells sorted from blood, taken in a trial of the OX40 agonist ivuxolimab. The sequence was collected from an adult with an advanced solid tumor such as melanoma, head and neck, liver or kidney cancer. J is TRBJ2-5 and V is TRBV19; D gene unclear. CDR3 protein: CASSMFYGPPQETQYF. Here the CDR3 DNA reads TGTGCCAGTAGTATGTTTTACGGGCCACCCCAAGAGACCCAGTACTTC.